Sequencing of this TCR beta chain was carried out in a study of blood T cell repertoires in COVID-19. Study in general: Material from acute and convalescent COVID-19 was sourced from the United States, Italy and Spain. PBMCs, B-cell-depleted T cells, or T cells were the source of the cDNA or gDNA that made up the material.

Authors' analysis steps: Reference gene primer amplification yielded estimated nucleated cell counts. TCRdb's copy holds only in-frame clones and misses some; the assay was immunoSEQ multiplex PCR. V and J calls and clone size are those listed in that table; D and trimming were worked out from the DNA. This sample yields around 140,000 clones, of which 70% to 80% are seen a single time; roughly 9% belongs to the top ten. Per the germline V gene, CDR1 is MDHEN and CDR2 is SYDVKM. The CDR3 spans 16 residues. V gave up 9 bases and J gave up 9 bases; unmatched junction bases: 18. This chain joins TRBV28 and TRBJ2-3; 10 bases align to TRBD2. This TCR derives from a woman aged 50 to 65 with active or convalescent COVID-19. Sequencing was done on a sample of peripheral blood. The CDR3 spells CASQDPSASGSGTQYF. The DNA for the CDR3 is TGTGCCAGTCAGGACCCCTCCGCTAGCGGGAGTGGAACGCAGTATTTT.